This passage covers 7 T cell receptor beta chains from one sample sequenced in a study of blood T cell repertoires in COVID-19 (TCRdb year 2020). The protocol used for the library was the immunoSEQ multiplex PCR assay. TCRdb holds this immuneACCESS table with in-frame rearrangements only. Some clones are missing; in checked studies, unresolved V genes explain under half, and the rest has no known cause. The sample table contains about 310,000 clones; only one count was recorded for over 75% of them. The top ten clones comprise approximately 9.4% of the sample. The specimen was PBMCs or T cells enriched from blood (not recorded which). These receptors all come from a middle-aged woman who had recovered from COVID-19.

The genes are TRBV27 and TRBJ2-7, with TRBD1 as a possible D gene (6 bases). The CDR3 covers 16 residues. The V end was cut by 10 bases, the J end by 5 bases, with 27 bases between. In germline, CDR1 is MNHEY, CDR2 SMNVEV (reference sequence). CDR3 DNA sequence: TGTGCCACCCACCCTCCGGGGACACTATCCTTCCACGAGCAGTACTTC. Translation gives CATHPPGTLSFHEQYF.

V and J are TRBV19 and TRBJ1-3; TRBD1 might be the D (5 bases). Between the trimmed V and J ends, which lost 3 bases and 9 bases, there was a span of 9 bases. The CDR3 is 12 residues long. Germline assignment: CDR1 LNHDA and CDR2 SQIVND (reference sequence). The CDR3 here is CASSIGGGTIYF. The CDR3 region has the DNA TGTGCCAGTAGTATTGGGGGAGGCACCATATATTTT.

V is TRBV27 and J is TRBJ1-2, with 8 bases that match TRBD1. Germline CDR1 is MNHEY and CDR2 is SMNVEV (reference sequence). CDR3 length: 13 amino acids. Losses at the gene ends were 4 bases for V and 8 bases for J; bases not matched to a gene: 6. In DNA form, the CDR3 reads TGTGCCAGCAGTTCGACAGGGGCGGAGGGCTACACCTTC. Translating gives CASSSTGAEGYTF.

The J gene is TRBJ2-2, the V gene TRBV18; no clear D. V shed 3 bases and J shed 1 base, with 6 bases lying between them. The CDR3 covers 14 residues. Germline values: CDR1 KGHSH, CDR2 LQKENI. The CDR3 coding sequence is TGTGCCAGCTCACCGAGACAGAACACCGGGGAGCTGTTTTTT. As protein: CASSPRQNTGELFF.

The V and J genes are TRBV11-2 and TRBJ2-1; possible D gene TRBD1, 5 bases. This CDR3 contains 15 residues. V was cut by 0 bases and J by 6 bases, with 12 bases left in between. The V gene's germline CDR1 is SGHAT and CDR2 FQNNGV. The CDR3 protein is CASSLDQRQTNEQFF. In nucleotides, the CDR3 is TGTGCCAGCAGCTTAGATCAACGACAGACCAATGAGCAGTTCTTC.

The V call is TRBV28, the J call TRBJ1-4, with TRBD1 matching 7 bases. V gave up 4 bases and J gave up 3 bases; unmatched junction bases: 2. The CDR3 consists of 14 residues. Germline CDR1 and CDR2: MDHEN and SYDVKM. In DNA, the CDR3 is TGTGCCAGCAGTTACGGGACAGCTAATGAAAAACTGTTTTTT. This codes for CASSYGTANEKLFF.

V usage is TRBV29-1 and J usage is TRBJ2-5; TRBD2 might be the D (5 bases). Germline V lookup: CDR1 SQVTM, CDR2 ANQGSEA. The CDR3 has 12 residues. With 6 bases removed from V and 2 bases from J, the gap between germline ends came to 10 bases. The CDR3 reads CSVTRGQETQYF. CDR3 nucleotide sequence: TGCAGCGTCACCCGGGGACAAGAGACCCAGTACTTC. Drawing the rest from reference TRBV29-1 and TRBJ2-5, the complete variable domain is SAVISQKPSRDICQRGTSLTIQCQVDSQVTMMFWYRQQPGQSLTLIATANQGSEATYESGFVIDKFPISRPNLTFSTLTVSNMSPEDSSIYLCSVTRGQETQYFGPGTRLLVL.